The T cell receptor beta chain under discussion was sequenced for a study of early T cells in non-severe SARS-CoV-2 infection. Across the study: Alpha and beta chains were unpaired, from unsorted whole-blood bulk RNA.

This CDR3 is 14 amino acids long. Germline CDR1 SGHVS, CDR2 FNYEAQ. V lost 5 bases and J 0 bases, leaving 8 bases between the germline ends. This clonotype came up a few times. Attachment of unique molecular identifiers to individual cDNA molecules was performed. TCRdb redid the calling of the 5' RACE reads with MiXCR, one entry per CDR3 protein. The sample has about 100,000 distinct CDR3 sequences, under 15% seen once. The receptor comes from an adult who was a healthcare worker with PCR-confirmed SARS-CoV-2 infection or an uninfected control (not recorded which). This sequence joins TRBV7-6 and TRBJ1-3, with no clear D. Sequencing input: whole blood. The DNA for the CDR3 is TGTGCCAGCAGCCCCTTCCCCTCTGGAAACACCATATATTTT. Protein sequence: CASSPFPSGNTIYF.